This T cell receptor (beta chain) comes out of a study of blood T cell repertoires in COVID-19 (dated by TCRdb to about 2020). General notes on the study: Collaborator samples came from the United States, Italy and Spain and covered acute and convalescent phases of COVID-19. The material from the prospective study consisted of cDNA or gDNA derived from T cells, B-cell-depleted T cells, or PBMCs. Subjects who had been exposed to COVID-19, were actively infected with it, or had recovered from it provided the deeply sampled blood TCRbeta repertoires that made up the dataset. A freely available public database, intended as a resource for researchers studying the immune response to SARS-CoV-2, is where the repertoires were released. Samples came from the ongoing ImmuneRACE study (first 160 participants) plus 1,254 subjects from 6 global collaborators. Sample metadata almost always included a de-identified subject ID, COVID-19 status, age in years and sex. Where available, HLA class I and class II types were obtained from metadata supplied by the sample provider rather than from assay-based typing.

Details on this clone: No cognate antigen has been identified for it. No much larger clone exists at a distance of one base, and base qualities are not known.

What the work shows at the level of the full study, not this receptor alone: Clinical and demographic metadata were provided uncurated, with the amount varying by source and participant.

V gives up 5 bases and J gives up 7 bases, and the segment between their germline ends measures 17 bases. The CDR3 runs 14 amino acids, cysteine and phenylalanine included. Only the CDR3 DNA is retained, 42 bases long and in frame from the first base. For CDR1 and CDR2, the germline V gene lists SGHAT and FQNNGV. TCRbeta CDR3 regions were amplified from genomic DNA by means of the immunoSEQ Assay, a bias-controlled multiplex PCR. In the paper's pipeline: The number of nucleated cells in each sample was estimated by amplification of reference gene primers within the assay. To quantify the absolute abundance of each unique TCRbeta CDR3 rearrangement, sequence reads were collapsed and filtered. For each sample, productive Simpson clonality was calculated by taking the square root of Simpson's diversity index across productive rearrangements. TCRdb took this table from immuneACCESS and kept in-frame rearrangements with V and J called. Such tables lack part of the clones; where checked against another copy, unresolved V genes explain under half of the gap, and the rest is unexplained. V, J and clone size are those of that table, while D and trimming were read from the DNA. Within this sample are 200,000 to 300,000 clones, with 88% of them counted one time only. The ten largest clones take up approximately 4% of the sample.

Another Seattle source contributed samples from volunteer blood donors who had recovered from COVID-19. The collaborating institutions used their own protocols to collect whole blood in K2EDTA tubes. For TCRbeta analysis, collaborators shipped samples as frozen whole blood, isolated PBMCs, or DNA extracted from either of those sample types. The V gene is TRBV11-2 and the J gene is TRBJ1-2; no D gene is confidently identified. This clonotype was obtained from a man between 60 and 75 years old who had recovered from COVID-19. Sequencing was carried out using peripheral blood. The CDR3 amino acid sequence is: CASSPAAGLSGYTF. The nucleotide sequence is TGTGCCAGCAGCCCAGCCGCAGGTTTGTCTGGCTACACCTTC. The full variable domain, completed from the reference TRBV11-2 and TRBJ1-2 proteins outside the CDR3, reads EAGVAQSPRYKIIEKRQSVAFWCNPISGHATLYWYQQILGQGPKLLIQFQNNGVVDDSQLPKDRFSAERLKGVDSTLKIQPAKLEDSAVYLCASSPAAGLSGYTFGSGTRLTVV.